The 8 T cell receptor beta chains below were found in one sample sequenced in a study of T-cell reconstitution after alpha-beta-depleted transplantation in children. Library preparation (for TCRbeta) was performed with unique molecular identifiers. TCRdb analysed the PCR reads with MiXCR anew, one entry per CDR3 protein. The table records about 250,000 distinct CDR3 sequences, more than 20% of them present only once. Sequenced material: PBMCs, mostly from graft donor cells, taken 360 days after TCRalphabeta/CD19-depleted stem cell transplant. These receptor sequences come from a female patient aged 2 to 10 who had a stem cell transplant for congenital amegakaryocytic thrombocytopenia, so the T cells may come from the graft donor.

V and J are TRBV24-1 and TRBJ1-5, with no clear D. Germline V gives CDR1 KGHDR, CDR2 SFDVKD. This CDR3 is built from 15 residues. Between the trimmed V and J ends, which lost 3 bases and 0 bases, there was a span of 8 bases. The CDR3 is CATSDGGYSNQPQHF. DNA for the CDR3: TGTGCCACCAGTGATGGCGGGTATAGCAATCAGCCCCAGCATTTT.

This chain joins TRBV5-1 and TRBJ2-1, with D perhaps being TRBD1 or TRBD2 (5 bases each). With 0 bases removed from V and 5 bases from J, the gap between germline ends came to 15 bases. This CDR3 contains 16 residues. Germline CDR1 reads SGHRS; CDR2 reads YFSETQ. The DNA for the CDR3 is TGCGCCAGCAGCTTGGGGGGGACCTATGTCGACAATGAGCAGTTCTTC. Residues: CASSLGGTYVDNEQFF.

This clonotype has a count of ten or more. The chain has TRBV4-2 and TRBJ1-3; D ambiguous. The CDR3 length is 15 residues. Germline assignment: CDR1 LGHNA and CDR2 YNFKEQ. V dropped 4 bases and J dropped 0 bases, with 10 bases sitting between them. CDR3 coding DNA: TGTGCCAGCAGCCTAACAGAATCCTCTGGAAACACCATATATTTT. Translated: CASSLTESSGNTIYF.

This clonotype has more than one count but fewer than ten. This chain links TRBV5-4 with TRBJ2-1; D may be TRBD1 (6 bases). The V gene lost 4 bases and the J gene lost 3 bases, with 11 bases spanning the gap. In germline, CDR1 is SGHNT, CDR2 YYREEE (reference sequence). CDR3 size: 14 residues. CDR3 coding DNA: TGTGCCAGCAGCCCTGACAGGTTCTACAATGAGCAGTTCTTC. This codes for CASSPDRFYNEQFF.

The J gene is TRBJ1-1, the V gene TRBV6-2 or TRBV6-3; D may be TRBD1 (5 bases). V gave up 4 bases and J gave up 0 bases, with 18 bases separating them. This CDR3 comprises 17 residues. Per germline, CDR1 MNHEY and CDR2 SVGEGT. The CDR3 DNA reads TGTGCCAGCAGTTCCGCACGACAGCTATGGATGAACACTGAAGCTTTCTTT. Translating gives CASSSARQLWMNTEAFF.

The chain combines TRBV12-3 or TRBV12-4 with TRBJ1-1; D may be TRBD1 (5 bases). This CDR3 has 12 amino acids. V was shortened by 0 bases and J by 10 bases, with 9 bases between the two germline ends. CDR3 sequence: CASSLAPGPAFF. DNA of the CDR3: TGTGCCAGCAGTTTAGCCCCAGGGCCAGCTTTCTTT.

This clonotype was recorded at least ten times. The CDR3 DNA reads as TGCAGCGTTGTCCGAACCGGGACTAGCGGACCCGGGGAGCTGTTTTTT. Its protein is CSVVRTGTSGPGELFF. This chain links TRBV29-1 with TRBJ2-2, with 11 bases lining up with TRBD2. Trimming at V came to 4 bases and at J to 6 bases, leaving 10 bases not matched to a gene. The germline gives CDR1 SQVTM, CDR2 ANQGSEA. CDR3 length equals 16 residues.

J is TRBJ2-3 and V is TRBV12-3 or TRBV12-4; D not resolved. CDR3 length: 14 residues. V dropped 7 bases and J dropped 5 bases, with 16 bases sitting between them. DNA of the CDR3: TGTGCCAGCAATGGTCCCGAAGTGGGAGATACGCAGTATTTT. Residues: CASNGPEVGDTQYF.